Shown below are 28 T cell receptor beta chains from a single sample sequenced in a study of OX40 agonist ivuxolimab in advanced cancers. Method: immunoSEQ multiplex PCR; TCRdb's copy keeps in-frame clones and lacks some. The sample includes around 53,000 clones, about 93% of them seen just once. Material: CD4+ or CD8+ T cells sorted from blood, obtained in a trial of the OX40 agonist ivuxolimab. These receptors came from an adult with an advanced solid tumor such as melanoma, head and neck, liver or kidney cancer.

The chain is built from TRBV25-1 and TRBJ1-3, with a weak D call TRBD1 (5 bases). V was clipped by 4 bases and J by 8 bases, with 15 bases between them. CDR3 length: 14 residues. Germline CDR1 and CDR2: MGHDK and SYGVNS. The CDR3 sequence: CASSVGSGGDTIYF. The CDR3 DNA is TGTGCCAGCAGTGTGGGAAGCGGGGGAGACACCATATATTTT. The whole variable domain, filled in from reference TRBV25-1 and TRBJ1-3, reads EADIYQTPRYLVIGTGKKITLECSQTMGHDKMYWYQQDPGMELHLIHYSYGVNSTEKGDLSSESTVSRIRTEHFPLTLESARPSHTSQYLCASSVGSGGDTIYFGEGSWLTVV.

The chain joins TRBV11-2 to TRBJ2-5; 7 positions match TRBD1. The trim removed 5 bases at V and 2 bases at J, leaving 5 bases unmatched. CDR3 length equals 14 residues. The germline V gene has CDR1 SGHAT and CDR2 FQNNGV. The CDR3 region has the DNA TGTGCCAGCAGCACCGGACAGGTACAAGAGACCCAGTACTTC. It codes for CASSTGQVQETQYF.

V usage is TRBV14 and J usage is TRBJ2-1; possibly TRBD2 for D (6 bases). Trimming removed 4 bases at V and 4 bases at J, with 8 bases between. The germline CDR1 and CDR2 sequences are SGHDN and FVKESK. CDR3 length equals 13 residues. The CDR3 loop is CASSPGLYNEQFF. As DNA, the CDR3 is TGTGCCAGCAGCCCGGGACTTTACAATGAGCAGTTCTTC.

The chain carries TRBV9 and TRBJ2-3; D is possibly TRBD1 (6 bases). With 3 bases removed from V and 4 bases from J, the gap between germline ends came to 12 bases. The germline V gene has CDR1 SGDLS and CDR2 YYNGEE. This CDR3 contains 14 residues. The DNA for the CDR3 is TGTGCCAGCAGCGGCGTTACAGGGTCAGATACGCAGTATTTT. Its translation: CASSGVTGSDTQYF.

This chain uses TRBV27 with TRBJ2-7, with 11 bases matching TRBD2. CDR1 is MNHEY, CDR2 SMNVEV, per germline (reference sequence). The ends lost 4 bases at V and 12 bases at J; junction bases unmatched: 11. The CDR3 has 14 amino acids. The DNA for the CDR3 is TGTGCCAGCAGTTCCCCTCGGTTTAGCGGGAGGGCGTACTTC. Protein product: CASSSPRFSGRAYF.

The chain links TRBV4-3 to TRBJ2-7, with TRBD1 matching 9 bases. V was clipped by 3 bases and J by 8 bases; unmatched bases: 14. Germline V CDR1 and CDR2: LGHNA, YSLEER. The CDR3 is 16 amino acids. CDR3 bases: TGCGCCAGCAGCCATGAACCGGGACAGGGATTCTTACAGCAGTACTTC. It is translated as CASSHEPGQGFLQQYF.

V and J are TRBV5-4 and TRBJ2-2; D unresolved. The CDR3 is made up of 12 amino acids. Deletions cut 3 bases from V and 6 bases from J, with 6 bases between. The germline V gene has CDR1 SGHNT and CDR2 YYREEE (reference sequence). CDR3 bases: TGTGCCAGCAGCTCCGCCCCCGGGGAGCTGTTTTTT. It is translated as CASSSAPGELFF.

The chain carries TRBV9 and TRBJ2-1; D is perhaps TRBD2 (7 bases). This CDR3 is built from 16 residues. V shed 3 bases and J shed 1 base, with 14 bases lying between them. Germline assignment: CDR1 SGDLS and CDR2 YYNGEE. CDR3 DNA: TGTGCCAGCAGCGGAGGGGGAGCGGGATCCTACAATGAGCAGTTCTTC. Translation gives CASSGGGAGSYNEQFF.

The V call is TRBV13, the J call TRBJ2-1, with D perhaps matching TRBD1 or TRBD2 (5 bases each). The CDR3 totals 14 residues. V was clipped by 7 bases and J by 3 bases, with 13 bases between them. CDR1 and CDR2 from the germline V gene are PRHDT and FYEKMQ (reference sequence). CDR3 sequence (DNA): TGTGCCAGCATGGGGGTTAGTGGCTACAATGAGCAGTTCTTC. Protein product: CASMGVSGYNEQFF.

This sequence joins TRBV6-5 and TRBJ2-5; weak D call: TRBD2 (5 bases). Trimming removed 2 bases at V and 5 bases at J, with 15 bases between. This CDR3 has 15 amino acids. Germline CDR1 reads MNHEY; CDR2 reads SVGAGI. CDR3 nucleotide sequence: TGTGCCAGCAGTTACGATGTCCCCGGGATGGAGACCCAGTACTTC. Its translation is CASSYDVPGMETQYF.

The chain uses TRBV6-6 and TRBJ2-2; D may correspond to TRBD1 or TRBD2 (5 bases each). V lost 9 bases and J 2 bases, leaving 13 bases between the germline ends. Looked up from germline, CDR1 is MNHNY and CDR2 is SVGAGI (reference sequence). The CDR3 is 14 residues long. In DNA, the CDR3 is TGTGCCAGTACCGGGACGACAAACACCGGGGAGCTGTTTTTT. Translated: CASTGTTNTGELFF.

V gene TRBV7-9 combines with J gene TRBJ1-3; tentative D call: TRBD1 (5 bases). Trimming took 1 base from V and 4 from J, leaving 14 bases between them. The CDR3 is 16 residues long. Germline CDR1 and CDR2: SEHNR and FQNEAQ (reference sequence). Here the CDR3 DNA reads TGTGCCAGCAGCTTAGAGGCCGGGGCAAGGGGAAACACCATATATTTT. Its translation is CASSLEAGARGNTIYF.

The V gene is TRBV27, the J gene TRBJ2-1, with D perhaps matching TRBD1 (6 bases). Germline CDR1 and CDR2: MNHEY and SMNVEV (reference sequence). This CDR3 has 13 amino acids. Between the trimmed V and J ends, which lost 4 bases and 9 bases, there was a span of 13 bases. The CDR3 DNA follows: TGTGCCAGCAGTTCGTCACAGGGTCGTGAGCAGTTCTTC. As protein: CASSSSQGREQFF.

The rearrangement uses TRBV11-3 and TRBJ2-5; D gene uncertain. Germline V gene data show CDR1 as SGHNT and CDR2 as YENEEA. V lost 1 base and J 0 bases, leaving 3 bases between the germline ends. The CDR3 has 13 residues. Written as DNA, the CDR3 is TGTGCCAGCAGCTTAGGGGACCAAGAGACCCAGTACTTC. The encoded protein is CASSLGDQETQYF.

This clone came up a few times. The chain combines TRBV29-1 with TRBJ1-1; D unclear. The CDR3 runs to 11 residues. The germline V and J ends were trimmed by 1 base and 4 bases, with 4 bases remaining between them. Germline loops: CDR1 SQVTM, CDR2 ANQGSEA. CDR3 sequence reads: CSVEGGTEAFF. The CDR3 coding sequence is TGCAGCGTTGAAGGTGGCACTGAAGCTTTCTTT.

The chain links TRBV6-5 to TRBJ2-1, with TRBD2 matching over 14 bases. CDR3 length equals 15 residues. Per germline, CDR1 MNHEY and CDR2 SVGAGI. Trimming removed 6 bases from V and 8 bases from J; junction bases left unmatched: 6. CDR3 in DNA: TGTGCCAGCAGGGGACTAGCGGGAGCGAGTTATGAGCAGTTCTTC. This sequence encodes CASRGLAGASYEQFF.

V usage is TRBV7-2 and J usage is TRBJ2-7; D ambiguous. CDR1 SGHTA and CDR2 FQGNSA come from the germline V gene. This CDR3 spans 13 amino acids. Trimming left V 3 bases short and J 3 bases short, with 9 bases between. Here the CDR3 DNA reads TGTGCCAGCAGCTTTAGCTCCCACTACGAGCAGTACTTC. Its translation is CASSFSSHYEQYF. The full variable domain, in which reference TRBV7-2 and TRBJ2-7 provide the parts outside the CDR3, is GAGVSQSPSNKVTEKGKDVELRCDPISGHTALYWYRQSLGQGLEFLIYFQGNSAPDKSGLPSDRFSAERTGGSVSTLTIQRTQQEDSAVYLCASSFSSHYEQYFGPGTRLTVT.

The gene calls are TRBV27 and TRBJ1-1, with TRBD1 as a possible D gene (5 bases). Trimming took 5 bases from V and 5 from J, leaving 9 bases between them. CDR1 and CDR2 from the germline V gene are MNHEY and SMNVEV (reference sequence). CDR3 size: 12 residues. Written as DNA, the CDR3 is TGTGCCAGCAGTCCTCGACAGACTGAAGCTTTCTTT. Translated: CASSPRQTEAFF.

The chain couples TRBV28 to TRBJ2-3; D possibly corresponds to TRBD1 (6 bases). Looked up from germline, CDR1 is MDHEN and CDR2 is SYDVKM. V was cut by 2 bases and J by 3 bases, with 12 bases left in between. This CDR3 is 15 amino acids long. The CDR3 protein is CASSLRGIVTDTQYF. In DNA, the CDR3 is TGTGCCAGCAGTTTAAGGGGGATCGTGACAGATACGCAGTATTTT.

This chain joins TRBV11-2 and TRBJ2-1; D uncertain. The CDR3 consists of 12 residues. V lost 5 bases and J lost 9, with 11 bases in between. Germline CDR1 is SGHAT and CDR2 is FQNNGV. CDR3 in DNA: TGTGCCAGCAGCCTATATGTACCTGAGCAGTTCTTC. Translation: CASSLYVPEQFF. Based on the CDR3 plus reference TRBV11-2 and TRBJ2-1, the full variable domain is EAGVAQSPRYKIIEKRQSVAFWCNPISGHATLYWYQQILGQGPKLLIQFQNNGVVDDSQLPKDRFSAERLKGVDSTLKIQPAKLEDSAVYLCASSLYVPEQFFGPGTRLTVL.

Notes on this clone: A read error may produce the germline difference seen at one junction end. The chain is built from TRBV29-1 and TRBJ2-1, with D tentatively TRBD1 (6 bases). Looked up from germline, CDR1 is SQVTM and CDR2 is ANQGSEA. This CDR3 region has 14 residues. The CDR3: CSLFLGASHNEQFF. CDR3 nucleotides: TGCAGCCTTTTCTTGGGGGCCTCCCACAATGAGCAGTTCTTC.

V and J are TRBV9 and TRBJ2-1; 10 bases are a match to TRBD1. Germline assignment: CDR1 SGDLS and CDR2 YYNGEE. The V and J ends lost 4 bases and 4 bases, in that order; junction bases with no gene match: 8. The CDR3 is made up of 16 amino acids. CDR3 DNA: TGTGCCAGCAGCACGGAATCGGGACAGGGGTACAATGAGCAGTTCTTC. Its translation: CASSTESGQGYNEQFF.

V and J are TRBV27 and TRBJ2-7; the match to TRBD1 covers 9 bases. The CDR3 is made up of 14 amino acids. Germline V CDR1 and CDR2: MNHEY, SMNVEV (reference sequence). V dropped 5 bases and J dropped 2; count of bases not matched to a gene: 4. The CDR3 region has the DNA TGTGCCAGCAGTCCAGGGACAGGGCCCTACGAGCAGTACTTC. Its translation is CASSPGTGPYEQYF.

The genes are TRBV7-6 and TRBJ2-1; possibly TRBD2 for D (5 bases). CDR1 is SGHVS and CDR2 is FNYEAQ in the germline V gene. V lost 2 bases, J lost 8 bases, and 16 bases lay in between. This CDR3 spans 15 amino acids. In DNA, the CDR3 is TGTGCCAGCAGCTTAAGGCGAGGGCTCGGCCATGAGCAGTTCTTC. Amino acids: CASSLRRGLGHEQFF.

The gene calls are TRBV19 and TRBJ1-2, with 7 nucleotides matching TRBD1. This CDR3 contains 13 residues. Germline CDR1 and CDR2: LNHDA and SQIVND (reference sequence). Trimming took 6 bases from V and 4 from J; bases not matched to a gene: 5. The CDR3: CASSTGVAYGYTF. Here the CDR3 DNA reads TGTGCCAGTAGCACAGGGGTCGCCTATGGCTACACCTTC.

This rearrangement joins TRBV5-1 to TRBJ1-2; D uncertain. CDR3 length equals 11 residues. Germline values: CDR1 SGHRS, CDR2 YFSETQ. V lost 4 bases and J lost 10, with 11 bases in between. This chain's CDR3 is CASSLGKDYTF. CDR3 DNA: TGCGCCAGCAGCCTGGGTAAAGACTACACCTTC.

The rearrangement links TRBV12-5 to TRBJ1-1; D is uncertain. There are 12 residues in the CDR3. Trimming stripped 3 bases from V and 3 bases from J, with 5 bases between. Germline V gene sequence: CDR1 LGHNT, CDR2 FRNRAP. The CDR3 DNA reads as TGTGCTAGTGGTTTAGAGGACACTGAAGCTTTCTTT. The encoded protein is CASGLEDTEAFF.

The genes are TRBV6-6 and TRBJ1-5; perhaps TRBD1 as D (5 bases). The V gene lost 6 bases and the J gene lost 5 bases, with 14 bases spanning the gap. Germline V gene sequence: CDR1 MNHNY, CDR2 SVGAGI (reference sequence). The CDR3 totals 14 residues. CDR3: CASSDSPSDQPQHF. The CDR3, as DNA: TGTGCCAGCAGCGACAGTCCCTCCGATCAGCCCCAGCATTTT.